This T cell receptor beta chain came from a study of Graves' ophthalmopathy and Graves' hyperthyroidism. Study observations and caveats: The blood repertoire also included most expanded thyroid clonotypes above 0.001 frequency. The study's model predicted ophthalmopathy progression at 65% to 71% sensitivity and 72% to 85% specificity.

Patients in the hyperthyroidism group, adults aged 18 to 65, were newly diagnosed, under 2 months' duration. Uncontrolled infections, other autoimmune diseases, pregnancy or lactation barred patients from enrollment. Germline CDR1 is MGHRA and CDR2 is YSYEKL. Trimming removed 2 bases from V and 5 bases from J; junction bases left unmatched: 3. CDR3 length equals 15 residues. This clonotype was picked up many times. Its antigen is as yet unknown. CDR3 regions of TCR beta were amplified from RNA transcripts. HTBI-primed first-round RT-PCR preceded second-round multiplex PCR. MiXCR, run by TCRdb on the multiplex PCR reads, gives a single entry per CDR3 protein. The data contain more than 1,000,000 distinct CDR3 sequences, around a third of them seen just once; the ten biggest clones take up around 10%.

The V and J genes are TRBV4-1 and TRBJ1-6; 7 bases match TRBD1. Sequenced sample: peripheral blood or thyroid tissue (not recorded which). The source is an adult man with Graves' hyperthyroidism. DNA of the CDR3: TGCGCCAGCAGCCAAAACAGGGGAGATAATTCACCCCTCCACTTT. Translation: CASSQNRGDNSPLHF.